This passage covers 15 T cell receptor beta chains from one sample sequenced in a study. TCRdb independently ran MiXCR on the RT-PCR reads; one entry per CDR3 protein. The sample contains 550,000 to 750,000 distinct CDR3 sequences, about 14% of which appear only once. Sequencing was carried out using memory CD4+ T cells from blood. These receptor sequences come from a female donor in good health, serving as a healthy control.

This clonotype was counted at least ten times. The chain is built from TRBV5-1 and TRBJ2-7, with a possible D match to TRBD1 (5 bases). Germline V gene sequence: CDR1 SGHRS, CDR2 YFSETQ. V lost 3 bases, J lost 3 bases, and 10 bases lay in between. The CDR3 is made up of 13 amino acids. The CDR3 is CASSSQGNYEQYF. Here the CDR3 DNA reads TGCGCCAGCAGCTCCCAGGGTAACTACGAGCAGTACTTC.

In this sample, this clonotype turned up many times. The V call is TRBV29-1, the J call TRBJ2-5; D unresolved. The CDR3 sequence is 13 residues long. Germline V gives CDR1 SQVTM, CDR2 ANQGSEA. Trimming cost V 5 bases and J 1 base, with 11 bases left between them. CDR3 DNA: TGCAGCGTTATCGACGTCTTCCAAGAGACCCAGTACTTC. It translates to CSVIDVFQETQYF.

This clonotype was seen a few times. The J gene is TRBJ2-5, the V gene TRBV20-1, with D possibly being TRBD1 or TRBD2 (5 bases each). The CDR3 has 14 amino acids. CDR1 is DFQATT, CDR2 SNEGSKA, per germline (reference sequence). The V and J ends lost 5 bases and 4 bases respectively, with 17 bases between them. The CDR3 here is CSAGGEGGSETQYF. CDR3 DNA sequence: TGCAGTGCTGGGGGTGAGGGTGGATCAGAGACCCAGTACTTC.

This clonotype has just a few counts. The rearrangement joins TRBV4-2 to TRBJ1-1; D uncertain. Trimming took 1 base from V and 7 from J, leaving 13 bases between them. From germline, CDR1 is LGHNA and CDR2 YNFKEQ. This CDR3 is built from 14 residues. The CDR3 DNA reads TGTGCCAGCAGCCAAGGAGAAGGGAGTGGTGAAGCTTTCTTT. It codes for CASSQGEGSGEAFF.

The chain carries TRBV5-4 and TRBJ2-3, with 7 bases that match TRBD2. CDR1 and CDR2 (germline): SGHNT, YYREEE (reference sequence). V shed 4 bases and J 1 base; nucleotides not matched to a gene: 12. The CDR3 sequence is 17 residues long. The CDR3 DNA is TGTGCCAGCAGCCAACTCACTAGCGCCTGGGGCACAGATACGCAGTATTTT. It yields the protein CASSQLTSAWGTDTQYF.

This clonotype was detected ten times or more. J is TRBJ2-1 and V is TRBV7-3; tentative D call: TRBD2 (6 bases). V dropped 5 bases and J dropped 8 bases, with 19 bases sitting between them. This CDR3 has 15 residues. Germline loops: CDR1 SGHTA, CDR2 FQGTGA. CDR3 nucleotides: TGTGCCAGCAGCCTGCGTGGAGGGCCTAGGGATGAGCAGTTCTTC. Its translation: CASSLRGGPRDEQFF.

This clonotype was observed a handful of times. The V call is TRBV6-2 or TRBV6-3, the J call TRBJ1-5, with 7 bases matching TRBD1. Looked up from germline, CDR1 is MNHEY and CDR2 is SVGEGT. The CDR3 totals 14 residues. J gave up 7 bases and V 6 bases, and 9 bases lay outside the gene matches. The CDR3: CASSRRQGGQPQHF. For the CDR3, the DNA is TGTGCCAGCAGCCGAAGACAGGGTGGACAGCCCCAGCATTTT.

This clonotype appeared a few times. V is TRBV5-1 and J is TRBJ2-5, with 8 nucleotides matching TRBD1. The CDR3 has 15 amino acids. Germline V gives CDR1 SGHRS, CDR2 YFSETQ. V lost 2 bases and J lost 4; bases outside the gene matches: 7. The CDR3 nucleotides read TGCGCCAGCAGCTTAACAGGGGGTCCGGCAGAGACCCAGTACTTC. As protein: CASSLTGGPAETQYF.

This clonotype has only a few counts. The CDR3 coding sequence is TGTGCCAGCTCATCCCAAGGAGCGGGGGACGGAGATACGCAGTATTTT. This sequence encodes CASSSQGAGDGDTQYF. The chain carries TRBV18 and TRBJ2-3; 8 positions match TRBD2. Germline V gene lookup returns CDR1 KGHSH and CDR2 LQKENI. This CDR3 spans 16 amino acids. The V and J ends lost 5 bases and 5 bases, in that order; junction bases with no gene match: 12.

This clonotype turned up a few times. This chain links TRBV7-2 with TRBJ2-7; D might be TRBD2 (6 bases). V dropped 0 bases and J dropped 0 bases, with 15 bases sitting between them. The germline V gene encodes CDR1 SGHTA and CDR2 FQGNSA. There are 17 residues in the CDR3. The CDR3 loop is CASSLARSGSYSYEQYF. For the CDR3, the DNA is TGTGCCAGCAGCTTAGCGCGTAGCGGCTCCTACTCCTACGAGCAGTACTTC.

V and J are TRBV6-2 or TRBV6-3 and TRBJ1-5; no reliable D call. Germline CDR1 MNHEY, CDR2 SVGEGT. The CDR3 is made up of 12 amino acids. Trimming left V 5 bases short and J 5 bases short, with 7 bases between. This chain's CDR3 is CASSTQYQPQHF. In DNA form, the CDR3 reads TGTGCCAGCAGTACCCAATATCAGCCCCAGCATTTT.

This chain uses TRBV20-1 with TRBJ1-2; D is unclear. Trimming removed 0 bases from V and 5 bases from J, with 13 bases in between. CDR1 and CDR2 (germline): DFQATT, SNEGSKA (reference sequence). This CDR3 contains 14 residues. CDR3 nucleotide sequence: TGCAGTGCTAGAGACTTCCCAGACGTATATGGCTACACCTTC. Translated, it gives CSARDFPDVYGYTF.

This clonotype was detected a few times. The rearrangement links TRBV5-6 to TRBJ2-7; D is ambiguous. V gave up 1 base and J gave up 3 bases, with 5 bases separating them. Germline V gene data show CDR1 as SGHDT and CDR2 as YYEEEE. The CDR3 runs to 12 residues. The CDR3 nucleotides are TGTGCCAGCAGCTTGCTTGTCTACGAGCAGTACTTC. Protein: CASSLLVYEQYF.

This clonotype was recorded at least ten times. The chain uses TRBV27 and TRBJ2-7; D is uncertain. This CDR3 region has 16 residues. V lost 1 base, J lost 0 bases, and 13 bases lay in between. The germline V gene encodes CDR1 MNHEY and CDR2 SMNVEV (reference sequence). The chain's CDR3 is CASSLYDKKSSYEQYF. In DNA, the CDR3 is TGTGCCAGCAGTTTATACGACAAGAAGAGCTCCTACGAGCAGTACTTC.

This clonotype occurred many times. This chain connects TRBV5-1 to TRBJ2-7, with 9 bases that match TRBD1. From germline, CDR1 is SGHRS and CDR2 YFSETQ. The CDR3 covers 14 residues. The trim removed 1 base at V and 4 bases at J, leaving 3 bases unmatched. The CDR3 bases are TGCGCCAGCAGCTTGACAGGGGGCAAGTACGAGCAGTACTTC. This gives the protein CASSLTGGKYEQYF.